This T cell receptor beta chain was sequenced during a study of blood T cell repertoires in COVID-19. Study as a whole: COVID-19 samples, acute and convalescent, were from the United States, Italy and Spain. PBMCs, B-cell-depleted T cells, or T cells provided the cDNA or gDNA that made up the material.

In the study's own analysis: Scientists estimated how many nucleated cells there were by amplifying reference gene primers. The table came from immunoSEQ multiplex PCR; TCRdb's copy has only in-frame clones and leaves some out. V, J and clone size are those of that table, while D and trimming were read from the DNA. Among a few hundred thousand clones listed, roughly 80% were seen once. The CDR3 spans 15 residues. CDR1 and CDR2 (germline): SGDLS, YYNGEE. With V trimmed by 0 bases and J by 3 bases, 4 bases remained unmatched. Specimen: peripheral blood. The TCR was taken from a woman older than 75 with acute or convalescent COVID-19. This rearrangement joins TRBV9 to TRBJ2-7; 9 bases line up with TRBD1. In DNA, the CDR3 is TGTGCCAGCAGCGTAGACGGGACAGGGTACTACGAGCAGTACTTC. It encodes CASSVDGTGYYEQYF.